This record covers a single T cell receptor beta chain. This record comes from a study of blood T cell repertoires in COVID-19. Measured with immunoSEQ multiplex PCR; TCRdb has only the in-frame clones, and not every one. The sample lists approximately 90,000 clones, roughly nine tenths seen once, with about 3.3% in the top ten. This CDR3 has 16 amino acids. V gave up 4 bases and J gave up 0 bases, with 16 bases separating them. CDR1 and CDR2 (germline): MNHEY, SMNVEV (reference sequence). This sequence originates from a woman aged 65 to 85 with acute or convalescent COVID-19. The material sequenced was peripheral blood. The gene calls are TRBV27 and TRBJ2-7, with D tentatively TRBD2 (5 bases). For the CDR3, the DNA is TGTGCCAGCAGTTCCCGAGGTCGGGGTACCTCCTACGAGCAGTACTTC. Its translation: CASSSRGRGTSYEQYF.